This TCR beta chain originates from a study of blood T cell repertoires in COVID-19. As for the study in general: There were acute and convalescent COVID-19 samples, and they came from the United States, Italy and Spain. PBMCs, B-cell-depleted T cells, or T cells were the source of the cDNA or gDNA that made up the material.

In the original workflow: Amplification from reference gene primers served as the basis for estimated nucleated cell counts. Using immunoSEQ multiplex PCR, the repertoire was profiled, and TCRdb retains in-frame clones only, with some absent. V and J calls and clone size are those listed in that table; D and trimming were worked out from the DNA. Of 150,000 to 200,000 clones in the sample, around 87% were seen once. Germline values: CDR1 SGHTA, CDR2 FQGTGA. V dropped 8 bases and J dropped 5; count of bases not matched to a gene: 7. The length of the CDR3 is 14 residues. Sequencing was performed on peripheral blood. The sequence came from a man in his forties or fifties with active or convalescent COVID-19. The chain joins TRBV7-3 to TRBJ2-3; 10 bases are a match to TRBD2. This CDR3 is CASGLAGVQDTQYF. As DNA, the CDR3 is TGTGCCAGCGGGCTAGCGGGGGTGCAAGATACGCAGTATTTT.